These T cell receptor beta chains were read from a single sample in a study of blood T cell repertoires in COVID-19. Only in-frame clones appear in the TCRdb table, and some are missing; sequencing was by immunoSEQ multiplex PCR. The data hold over 250,000 clones, with more than 90% observed a single time. The source material was peripheral blood. These receptors were taken from a young adult with COVID-19, enrolled during active disease. The CDR3 runs from the conserved cysteine through the conserved F or W. The D gene is left open where the match is weak.

v_call	j_call	d_call	cdr3_aa	cdr3_nt
TRBV3-1/TRBV3-2	TRBJ1-1	NA	CASRRGQNTEAFF	TGTGCCAGCAGAAGGGGACAGAACACTGAAGCTTTCTTT
TRBV13	TRBJ1-1	TRBD1	CASRTRGRTEAFF	TGTGCCAGCAGGACCAGGGGGCGGACTGAAGCTTTCTTT
TRBV29-1	TRBJ2-7	TRBD2	CSVVGASGNEQYF	TGCAGCGTTGTAGGGGCTAGCGGGAACGAGCAGTACTTC
TRBV24-1	TRBJ2-1	TRBD2	CAASGRSNEQFF	TGTGCCGCTAGCGGGAGGAGCAATGAGCAGTTCTTC
TRBV6-6	TRBJ1-5	TRBD1	CAGGTDSNQPQHF	TGTGCCGGGGGGACAGATAGCAATCAGCCCCAGCATTTT
TRBV7-9	TRBJ2-3	NA	CASSLSGGTDTQYF	TGTGCCAGCAGCCTTAGCGGAGGCACAGATACGCAGTATTTT
TRBV5-6	TRBJ2-1	NA	CASSLYNNEQFF	TGTGCCAGCAGCTTGTATAATAATGAGCAGTTCTTC
TRBV3-1/TRBV3-2	TRBJ2-3	TRBD2	CASSHWSSGSTDTQYF	TGTGCCAGCAGCCATTGGAGTAGCGGGAGCACAGATACGCAGTATTTT
TRBV19	TRBJ1-5	NA	CASSPREGKGNQPQHF	TGTGCCAGTAGTCCAAGGGAGGGGAAAGGCAATCAGCCCCAGCATTTT
TRBV28	TRBJ2-7	TRBD2	CASRRSLAGSYEQYF	TGTGCCAGCAGGAGGTCACTAGCGGGCTCCTACGAGCAGTACTTC
TRBV28	TRBJ2-5	TRBD2	CASSLSRGGRGETQYF	TGTGCCAGCAGTCTCTCCAGGGGCGGGAGGGGAGAGACCCAGTACTTC
TRBV6-5	TRBJ1-2	TRBD1	CASRSTGTGYTF	TGTGCCAGCAGATCGACAGGGACTGGCTACACCTTC